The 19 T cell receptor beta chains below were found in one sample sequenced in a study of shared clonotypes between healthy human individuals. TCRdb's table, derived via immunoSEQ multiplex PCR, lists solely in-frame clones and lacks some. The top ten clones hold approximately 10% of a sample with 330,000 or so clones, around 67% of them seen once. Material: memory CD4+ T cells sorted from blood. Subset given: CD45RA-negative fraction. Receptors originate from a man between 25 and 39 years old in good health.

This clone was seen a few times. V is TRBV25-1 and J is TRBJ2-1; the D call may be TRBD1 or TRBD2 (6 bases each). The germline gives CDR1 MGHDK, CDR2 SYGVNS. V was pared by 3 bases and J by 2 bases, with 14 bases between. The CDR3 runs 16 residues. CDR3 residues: CASSDSGGGAYNEQFF. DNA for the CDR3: TGTGCCAGCAGTGATTCCGGGGGCGGTGCCTACAATGAGCAGTTCTTC.

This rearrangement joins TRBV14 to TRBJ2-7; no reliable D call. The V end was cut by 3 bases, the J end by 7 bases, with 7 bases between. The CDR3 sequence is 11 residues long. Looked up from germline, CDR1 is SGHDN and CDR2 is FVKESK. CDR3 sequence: CASSQWMEQYF. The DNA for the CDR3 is TGTGCCAGCAGCCAGTGGATGGAGCAGTACTTC. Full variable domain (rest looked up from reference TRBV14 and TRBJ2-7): EAGVTQFPSHSVIEKGQTVTLRCDPISGHDNLYWYRRVMGKEIKFLLHFVKESKQDESGMPNNRFLAERTGGTYSTLKVQPAELEDSGVYFCASSQWMEQYFGPGTRLTVT.

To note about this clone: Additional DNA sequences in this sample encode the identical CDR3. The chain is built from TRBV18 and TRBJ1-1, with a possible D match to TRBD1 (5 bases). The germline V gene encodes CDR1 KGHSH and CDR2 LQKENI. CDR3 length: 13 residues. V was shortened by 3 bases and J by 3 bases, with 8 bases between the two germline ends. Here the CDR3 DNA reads TGTGCCAGCTCACCGGGAGGGGACACTGAAGCTTTCTTT. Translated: CASSPGGDTEAFF.

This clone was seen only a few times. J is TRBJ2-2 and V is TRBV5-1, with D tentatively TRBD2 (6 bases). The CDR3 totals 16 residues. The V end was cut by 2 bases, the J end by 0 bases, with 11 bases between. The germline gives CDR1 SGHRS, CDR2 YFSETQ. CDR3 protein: CASSFLSGTNTGELFF. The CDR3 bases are TGCGCCAGCAGCTTCCTTAGCGGAACGAACACCGGGGAGCTGTTTTTT.

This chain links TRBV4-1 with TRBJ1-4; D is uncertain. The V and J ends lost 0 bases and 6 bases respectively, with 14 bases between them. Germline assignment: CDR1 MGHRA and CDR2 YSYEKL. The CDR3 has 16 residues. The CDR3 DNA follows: TGCGCCAGCAGCCAAGATCCTGGAAGAAGGTATGAAAAACTGTTTTTT. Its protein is CASSQDPGRRYEKLFF.

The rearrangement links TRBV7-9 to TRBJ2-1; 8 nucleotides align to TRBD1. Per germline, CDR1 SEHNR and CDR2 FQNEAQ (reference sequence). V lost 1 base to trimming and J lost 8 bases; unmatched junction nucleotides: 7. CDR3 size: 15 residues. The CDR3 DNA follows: TGTGCCAGCAGCTTAGGGACAGGGATACCTGATGAGCAGTTCTTC. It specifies CASSLGTGIPDEQFF.

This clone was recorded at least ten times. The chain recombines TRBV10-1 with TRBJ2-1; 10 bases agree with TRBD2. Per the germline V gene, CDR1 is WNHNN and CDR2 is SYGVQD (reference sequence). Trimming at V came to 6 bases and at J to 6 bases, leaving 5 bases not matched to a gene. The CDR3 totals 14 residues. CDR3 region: CASSPSGSGNEQFF. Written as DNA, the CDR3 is TGCGCCAGCAGCCCTAGCGGGAGCGGCAATGAGCAGTTCTTC.

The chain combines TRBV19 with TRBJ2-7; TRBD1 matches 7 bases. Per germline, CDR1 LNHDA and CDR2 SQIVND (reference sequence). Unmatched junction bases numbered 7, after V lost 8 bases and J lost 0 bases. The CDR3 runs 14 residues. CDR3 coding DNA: TGTGCCAGTTCCCGGACAGGAAGCTCCTACGAGCAGTACTTC. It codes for CASSRTGSSYEQYF. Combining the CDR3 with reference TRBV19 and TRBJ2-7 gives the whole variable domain DGGITQSPKYLFRKEGQNVTLSCEQNLNHDAMYWYRQDPGQGLRLIYYSQIVNDFQKGDIAEGYSVSREKKESFPLTVTSAQKNPTAFYLCASSRTGSSYEQYFGPGTRLTVT.

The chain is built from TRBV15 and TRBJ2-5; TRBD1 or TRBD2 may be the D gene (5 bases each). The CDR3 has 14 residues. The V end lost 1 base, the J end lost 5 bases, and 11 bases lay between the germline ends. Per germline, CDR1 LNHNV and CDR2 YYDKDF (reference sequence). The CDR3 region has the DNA TGTGCCACCAGCAGAGGGGGGACGGGGGAGACCCAGTACTTC. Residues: CATSRGGTGETQYF.

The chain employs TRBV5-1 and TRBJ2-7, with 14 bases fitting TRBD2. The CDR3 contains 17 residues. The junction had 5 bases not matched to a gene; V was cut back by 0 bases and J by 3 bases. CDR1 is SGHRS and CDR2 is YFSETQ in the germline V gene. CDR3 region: CASSLAGLAGGFYEQYF. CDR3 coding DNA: TGCGCCAGCAGCTTGGCCGGACTAGCGGGAGGCTTCTACGAGCAGTACTTC. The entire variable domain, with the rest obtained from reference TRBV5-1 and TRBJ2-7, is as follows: KAGVTQTPRYLIKTRGQQVTLSCSPISGHRSVSWYQQTPGQGLQFLFEYFSETQRNKGNFPGRFSGRQFSNSRSEMNVSTLELGDSALYLCASSLAGLAGGFYEQYFGPGTRLTVT.

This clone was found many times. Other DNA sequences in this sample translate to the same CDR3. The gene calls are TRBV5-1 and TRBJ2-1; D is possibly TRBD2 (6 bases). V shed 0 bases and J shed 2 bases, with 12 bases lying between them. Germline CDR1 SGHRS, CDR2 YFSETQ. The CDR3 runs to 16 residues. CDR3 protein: CASSLDGGRAYNEQFF. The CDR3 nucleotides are TGCGCCAGCAGCTTGGACGGGGGAAGAGCCTACAATGAGCAGTTCTTC.

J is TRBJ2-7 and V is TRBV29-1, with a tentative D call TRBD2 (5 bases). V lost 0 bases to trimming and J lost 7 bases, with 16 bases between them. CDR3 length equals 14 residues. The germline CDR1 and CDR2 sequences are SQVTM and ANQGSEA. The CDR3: CSVEDPGNYGEQYF. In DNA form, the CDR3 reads TGCAGCGTTGAAGATCCCGGGAATTACGGAGAGCAGTACTTC.

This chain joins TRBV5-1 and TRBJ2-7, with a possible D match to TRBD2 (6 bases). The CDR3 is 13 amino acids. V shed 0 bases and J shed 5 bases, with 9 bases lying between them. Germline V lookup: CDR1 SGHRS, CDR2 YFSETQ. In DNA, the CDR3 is TGCGCCAGCAGCTTGGGGGACTTGCACGAGCAGTACTTC. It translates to CASSLGDLHEQYF.

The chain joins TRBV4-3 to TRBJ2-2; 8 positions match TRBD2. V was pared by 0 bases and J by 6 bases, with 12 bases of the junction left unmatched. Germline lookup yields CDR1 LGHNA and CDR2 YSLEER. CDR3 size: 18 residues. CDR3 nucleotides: TGCGCCAGCAGCCAAGACTTGGCGGGAGGTCCGGAGGCCGGGGAGCTGTTTTTT. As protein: CASSQDLAGGPEAGELFF.

This chain's CDR3 is CASSLARAREQYF. The CDR3 DNA reads as TGTGCCAGCAGCTTAGCGAGGGCCCGCGAGCAGTACTTC. The chain combines TRBV7-6 with TRBJ2-7; maybe TRBD2 (5 bases). The V gene lost 0 bases and the J gene lost 6 bases, with 9 bases spanning the gap. Germline loops: CDR1 SGHVS, CDR2 FNYEAQ. The CDR3 is 13 amino acids.

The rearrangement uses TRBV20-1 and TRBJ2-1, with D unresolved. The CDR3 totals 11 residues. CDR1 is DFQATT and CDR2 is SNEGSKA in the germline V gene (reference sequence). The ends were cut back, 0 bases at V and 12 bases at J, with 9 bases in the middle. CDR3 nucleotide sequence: TGCAGTGCTAGAGATCAGAGAAGGCAGTTCTTC. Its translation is CSARDQRRQFF.

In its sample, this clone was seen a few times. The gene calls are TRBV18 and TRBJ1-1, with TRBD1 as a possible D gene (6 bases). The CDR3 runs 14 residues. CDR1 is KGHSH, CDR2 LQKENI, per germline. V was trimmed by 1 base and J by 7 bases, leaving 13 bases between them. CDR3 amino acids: CASSPLSGEIEAFF. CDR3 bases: TGTGCCAGCTCACCACTTTCAGGGGAGATTGAAGCTTTCTTT.

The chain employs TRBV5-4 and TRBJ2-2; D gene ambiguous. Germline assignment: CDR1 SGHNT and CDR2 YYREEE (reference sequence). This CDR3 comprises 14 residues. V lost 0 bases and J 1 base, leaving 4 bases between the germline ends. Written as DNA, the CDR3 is TGTGCCAGCAGCTTGGGGGGGAACACCGGGGAGCTGTTTTTT. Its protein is CASSLGGNTGELFF.

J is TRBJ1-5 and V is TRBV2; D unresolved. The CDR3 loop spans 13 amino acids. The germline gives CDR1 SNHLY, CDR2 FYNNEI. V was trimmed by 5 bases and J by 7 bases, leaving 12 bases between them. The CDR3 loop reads CASSIEGKQPQHF. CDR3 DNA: TGTGCCAGCAGTATAGAAGGGAAGCAGCCCCAGCATTTT.